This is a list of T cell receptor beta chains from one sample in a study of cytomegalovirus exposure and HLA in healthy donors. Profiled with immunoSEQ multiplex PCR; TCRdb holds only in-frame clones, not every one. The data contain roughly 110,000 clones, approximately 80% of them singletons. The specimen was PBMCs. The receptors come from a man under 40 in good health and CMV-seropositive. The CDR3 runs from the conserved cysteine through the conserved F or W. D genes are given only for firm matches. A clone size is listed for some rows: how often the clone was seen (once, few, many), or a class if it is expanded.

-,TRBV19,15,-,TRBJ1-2,TGTGCCAGTAGGCCCGCGGGGGGTTCCAACTATGGCTACACCTTC,CASRPAGGSNYGYTF
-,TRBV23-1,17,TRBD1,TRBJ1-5,TGCGCCAGCAGTCAAGGGACAGGGGGCTGGAGCAATCAGCCCCAGCATTTT,CASSQGTGGWSNQPQHF
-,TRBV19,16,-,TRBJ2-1,TGTGCCAGTAGTATGTTCCTTGCCAGCTCCTACAATGAGCAGTTCTTC,CASSMFLASSYNEQFF
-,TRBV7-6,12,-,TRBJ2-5,TGTGCCAGCAGCTCAAGCGGGGAGACCCAGTACTTC,CASSSSGETQYF
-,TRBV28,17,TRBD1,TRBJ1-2,TGTGCCAGCAGCCCCTCGGGGACAGGGATGACAGGGTATGGCTACACCTTC,CASSPSGTGMTGYGYTF
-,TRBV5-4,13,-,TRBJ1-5,TGTGCCAGCTCCCTAGGGGGATATCAGCCCCAGCATTTT,CASSLGGYQPQHF
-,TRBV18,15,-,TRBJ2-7,TGTGCCAGCTCACCACTGGACGGGAGCTCCTACGAGCAGTACTTC,CASSPLDGSSYEQYF
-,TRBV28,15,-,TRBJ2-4,TGTGCCAGCAGTTACCCCCGACAGGGAGGAAACATTCAGTACTTC,CASSYPRQGGNIQYF
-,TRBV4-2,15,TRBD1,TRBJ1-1,TGTGCCAGCAGCCAATCGGGACAGGGGAACACTGAAGCTTTCTTT,CASSQSGQGNTEAFF
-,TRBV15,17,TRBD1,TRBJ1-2,TGTGCCACCAGCAGGACAGGGGGCGTAAGTGCGAACTATGGCTACACCTTC,CATSRTGGVSANYGYTF
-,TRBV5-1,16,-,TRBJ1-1,TGCGCCAGCAGCTTTGGGGACACCGGAGGGAACACTGAAGCTTTCTTT,CASSFGDTGGNTEAFF
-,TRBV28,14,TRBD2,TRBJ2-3,TGTGCCAGTATGACTAGCGGGGGATCAGATACGCAGTATTTT,CASMTSGGSDTQYF
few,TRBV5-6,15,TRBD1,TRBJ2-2,TGTGCCAGCAGCTTGGGGGGACAGGGGGCCGGGGAGCTGTTTTTT,CASSLGGQGAGELFF
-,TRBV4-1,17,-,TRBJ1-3,TGCGCCAGCAGCCAGATGACAGGCGTCCGATCTGGAAACACCATATATTTT,CASSQMTGVRSGNTIYF
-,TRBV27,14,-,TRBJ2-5,TGTGCCAGCAGTTTATTTCCGACAGAAGAGACCCAGTACTTC,CASSLFPTEETQYF
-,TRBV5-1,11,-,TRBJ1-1,TGCGCCAGCAGCATACAGGGTGATGCTTTCTTT,CASSIQGDAFF
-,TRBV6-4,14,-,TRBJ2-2,TGTGCCAGCAGTGAATACGAGCGATCCGGGGAGCTGTTTTTT,CASSEYERSGELFF
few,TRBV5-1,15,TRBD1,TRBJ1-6,TGCGCCAGCAGCTTGGCCGTAGACAGGGAATCACCCCTCCACTTT,CASSLAVDRESPLHF
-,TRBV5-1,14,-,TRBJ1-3,TGCGCCAGCAGCCAAAGCGGACAGGGAAACACCATATATTTT,CASSQSGQGNTIYF
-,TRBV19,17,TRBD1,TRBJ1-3,TGTGCCAGTATAACCATGAGTTCAGGGGGATCTGGAAACACCATATATTTT,CASITMSSGGSGNTIYF
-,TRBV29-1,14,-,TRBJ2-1,TGCAGCGTTTCAGGGTCAAGCTCCTACAATGAGCAGTTCTTC,CSVSGSSSYNEQFF
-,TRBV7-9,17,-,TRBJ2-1,TGTGCCAGCAGCACCCGGTTAGCGGCCTTCTCCTACAATGAGCAGTTCTTC,CASSTRLAAFSYNEQFF